This T cell receptor beta chain derives from a study of cytomegalovirus exposure and HLA in healthy donors. This CDR3 has 16 amino acids. V dropped 4 bases and J dropped 3 bases, with 19 bases sitting between them. Germline CDR1 and CDR2: SGHTA and FQGNSA. As for this clone: Its specificity is unknown.

Study conclusions and caveats: It was reportedly the case that the classifier diagnosed cytomegalovirus status with high specificity and sensitivity. Subsequent analysis showed first-cohort TCR clusters tending to co-occur in 120 validation repertoires. Testing in vitro showed a few CMV-associated chains specific for CMV antigens.

Using immunoSEQ multiplex PCR, the repertoire was profiled, and TCRdb retains in-frame clones only, with some absent. This sample has 110,000 to 150,000 clones, with approximately 84% found just once. The V and J genes are TRBV7-2 and TRBJ2-7, with D maybe TRBD2 (5 bases). The sample consisted of PBMCs. This TCR derives from a woman in her twenties or thirties in good health and CMV-seronegative. CDR3 sequence reads: CASSYAGRSALYEQYF. CDR3 sequence (DNA): TGTGCCAGCAGCTATGCGGGCCGGTCGGCGCTCTACGAGCAGTACTTC.